This TCR beta chain was sequenced in a study of cytomegalovirus exposure and HLA in healthy donors. Overall study findings and caveats: With high specificity and sensitivity, the classifier reportedly diagnosed cytomegalovirus status. Specificity for CMV antigens was confirmed in vitro for a few of the CMV-associated chains. Investigators reported approximately 170 TCR beta chains as tied to cytomegalovirus.

The table came from immunoSEQ multiplex PCR; TCRdb's copy has only in-frame clones and leaves some out. The sample contains 260,000 or so clones, approximately 87% of which appear only once. This clone showed up just a few times. What it binds is not known. Trimming stripped 2 bases from V and 1 base from J, with 8 bases between. The germline CDR1 and CDR2 sequences are GTSNPN and SVGIG (reference sequence). The CDR3 has 13 amino acids. The receptor comes from a man younger than 35 in good health and CMV-seronegative. Sequences were obtained from PBMCs. This sequence joins TRBV30 and TRBJ1-1; unclear D gene. The CDR3 spells CAWSIDSNTEAFF. CDR3 in DNA: TGTGCCTGGAGTATAGACTCGAACACTGAAGCTTTCTTT.